The rows below give T cell receptor beta chains drawn from one sample of a study of Tregs in tolerant kidney transplant recipients. Libraries were prepared by immunoSEQ multiplex PCR; TCRdb keeps only in-frame clonotypes and omits some of them. The table includes tens of thousands of clones, approximately 87% detected once. The source material was CD4+ T cells from blood (PBMCs), sampled 6 months after the transplant. Receptors originate from a human patient who received a combined kidney and bone marrow transplant. Some T cells may be transferred from the graft donor. CDR3s include the opening cysteine and the closing phenylalanine or tryptophan. A D gene is named only where the DNA matches it firmly. Clone size is shown for a subset of rows, as once, few, many or a class of expanded clone.

abundance	v_gene	j_gene	len	d_gene	CDR3aa	CDR3nt
NA	TRBV5-1	TRBJ2-5	14	NA	CASSPGSTQETQYF	TGCGCCAGCAGCCCAGGATCTACACAAGAGACCCAGTACTTC
NA	TRBV6-1	TRBJ1-2	15	NA	CASSEAPSEVYGYTF	TGTGCCAGCAGTGAAGCGCCTTCGGAGGTTTATGGCTACACCTTC
NA	TRBV19	TRBJ2-7	18	TRBD1	CASSPRTGLSLRTYEQYF	TGTGCCAGTAGTCCACGGACAGGCCTAAGTCTCCGGACCTACGAGCAGTACTTC
NA	TRBV15	TRBJ2-1	14	NA	CATNRLEAYNEQFF	TGTGCCACCAACCGACTAGAGGCCTACAATGAGCAGTTCTTC
NA	TRBV18	TRBJ1-1	12	TRBD1	CASTGQGTEAFF	TGTGCCAGCACAGGACAGGGAACTGAAGCTTTCTTT
NA	TRBV19	TRBJ2-5	16	NA	CASSPGGPEYQETQYF	TGTGCCAGTAGTCCCGGGGGGCCCGAATACCAAGAGACCCAGTACTTC
NA	TRBV19	TRBJ2-1	16	TRBD1	CASSILLGQGDLEQFF	TGTGCCAGTAGTATACTGTTAGGACAGGGGGATCTTGAGCAGTTCTTC
NA	TRBV4-1	TRBJ2-7	14	NA	CASSSWVGLYEQYF	TGCGCCAGCAGCTCCTGGGTGGGGCTCTACGAGCAGTACTTC
NA	TRBV11-1	TRBJ2-7	15	TRBD2	CASSLIAGGIYEQYF	TGTGCCAGCAGCTTAATTGCGGGAGGGATCTACGAGCAGTACTTC
few	TRBV7-2	TRBJ1-2	15	TRBD1	CASSFSTGADYGYTF	TGTGCCAGCAGCTTCTCGACAGGGGCGGACTATGGCTACACCTTC
NA	TRBV2	TRBJ2-2	17	TRBD2	CASSAGSLAGDTGELFF	TGTGCCAGCAGTGCCGGGAGTCTAGCGGGGGACACCGGGGAGCTGTTTTTT
NA	TRBV4-3	TRBJ1-2	15	TRBD1	CASSSGGTGNYGYTF	TGCGCCAGCAGCTCAGGCGGGACAGGGAACTATGGCTACACCTTC
NA	TRBV27	TRBJ2-1	14	TRBD2	CASSSLAGVREQFF	TGTGCCAGCAGTTCCCTAGCGGGGGTTCGGGAGCAGTTCTTC
NA	TRBV5-4	TRBJ2-7	13	NA	CASRVTGAYEQYF	TGTGCCAGCAGGGTAACTGGAGCCTACGAGCAGTACTTC
NA	TRBV4-2	TRBJ2-5	15	TRBD2	CASSLTSGGIETQYF	TGTGCCAGCAGCCTCACTAGCGGGGGGATCGAGACCCAGTACTTC
NA	TRBV29-1	TRBJ1-1	14	NA	CSVGRVVLDTEAFF	TGCAGCGTTGGACGGGTGGTGCTGGACACTGAAGCTTTCTTT
NA	TRBV11-1	TRBJ2-5	12	NA	CASSLGASPQYF	TGTGCCAGCAGCTTAGGGGCCAGTCCCCAGTACTTC
NA	TRBV28	TRBJ2-5	15	NA	CASSRGVFHQETQYF	TGTGCCAGCAGTAGAGGAGTATTCCACCAAGAGACCCAGTACTTC
NA	TRBV4-3	TRBJ1-2	14	NA	CASSQDGRVYGYTF	TGCGCCAGCAGCCAAGATGGCAGGGTATACGGCTACACCTTC
NA	TRBV7-2	TRBJ2-7	12	NA	CASQQDLHEQYF	TGTGCCAGCCAACAGGATCTCCACGAGCAGTACTTC
NA	TRBV29-1	TRBJ1-3	15	TRBD1	CSVAGGGPSGNTIYF	TGCAGCGTCGCAGGGGGAGGCCCCTCTGGAAACACCATATATTTT
NA	TRBV5-1	TRBJ2-2	15	TRBD1	CASSPKTGGYGELFF	TGCGCCAGCAGCCCTAAGACAGGGGGCTACGGGGAGCTGTTTTTT
NA	TRBV4-3	TRBJ2-7	15	NA	CASSQDVAFAYEQYF	TGCGCCAGCAGCCAAGATGTAGCGTTCGCTTACGAGCAGTACTTC
NA	TRBV18	TRBJ2-7	15	NA	CASSPVGLTSYEQYF	TGTGCCAGCTCACCGGTGGGACTTACCTCCTACGAGCAGTACTTC
NA	TRBV29-1	TRBJ2-7	17	TRBD2	CSDPSGGYRRSSYEQYF	TGCAGCGACCCTAGCGGGGGGTACCGCCGATCCTCCTACGAGCAGTACTTC
NA	TRBV9	TRBJ2-1	15	TRBD2	CASSLSSGLFNEQFF	TGTGCCAGCAGCCTTAGTAGCGGGCTATTCAATGAGCAGTTCTTC
NA	TRBV5-6	TRBJ1-2	17	NA	CASSVTYREGGPWGYTF	TGTGCCAGCAGCGTAACCTACAGGGAAGGAGGTCCCTGGGGCTACACCTTC